This T cell receptor (beta chain) comes out of a study of a mutant IDH1 vaccine in newly diagnosed glioma. Looking at the study overall: Treated patients had a mean age of about 37 years and a sex split that was around 60% male and about 38% female. Study conclusions and caveats: A vaccine-induced immune response developed in more than 85% of the patients.

Worth noting for this clone: The antigen is not known.

Some clones are missing from TCRdb's copy, which holds only in-frame ones; the method was immunoSEQ multiplex PCR. The table lists more than 35,000 clones, roughly 81% of them singletons. The sample's time point: week 23, last vaccination. Every vaccination contained 300 ug of the mutant IDH1 20-mer peptide and was paired with topical imiquimod. This receptor was obtained from a middle-aged man with glioma. The source was PBMCs, collected from a glioma patient whose treatment included an IDH1 peptide vaccine.

DNA of the CDR3: TGCAGCGTTGCCGGGGGTGTTGGCTACACCTTC. This sequence encodes CSVAGGVGYTF. The genes are TRBV29-1 and TRBJ1-2, with a possible D match to TRBD1 (5 bases). CDR3 size: 11 residues. Trimming took off 4 bases at V and 7 bases at J, with 10 bases between the two ends. Germline V gene lookup returns CDR1 SQVTM and CDR2 ANQGSEA.